One sample yielded the 7 T cell receptor beta chains listed below, sequenced in a study of cytomegalovirus exposure and HLA in healthy donors. Primers: 60 Vbeta forward and 13 Jbeta reverse. Repertoires were generated with immunoSEQ multiplex PCR, while TCRdb's copy carries only in-frame clones and drops some. The data show over 150,000 clones, around 68% seen once. Specimen: PBMCs. The receptors come from a man aged 50-60 years in good health and CMV-seronegative.

In nucleotides, the CDR3 is TGTGCCAGCAGCATTTCGCAGGGGATCTACGAGCAGTACTTC. This translates into CASSISQGIYEQYF. The chain couples TRBV28 to TRBJ2-7, with D possibly being TRBD1 (6 bases). V lost 6 bases to trimming and J lost 3 bases, with 15 bases between them. There are 14 residues in the CDR3. Germline CDR1 MDHEN, CDR2 SYDVKM.

This clone was seen a handful of times. V is TRBV6-5 and J is TRBJ2-5; D gene unclear. The end of the DNA aligns better with TRBJ2-7, so the J call may be wrong. The germline gives CDR1 MNHEY, CDR2 SVGAGI. The CDR3 sequence is 12 residues long. In DNA, the CDR3 is TGTGCCAGCAAAGCTAACTCCTACGAGCAGTACTTC. Protein sequence: CASKANSYEQYF.

The chain uses TRBV9 and TRBJ2-2; 9 bases match TRBD2. V lost 0 bases and J lost 6; bases outside the gene matches: 6. This CDR3 comprises 16 residues. Germline CDR1 and CDR2: SGDLS and YYNGEE. Here the CDR3 reads CASSVALAGVSGELFF. DNA of the CDR3: TGTGCCAGCAGCGTAGCCTTAGCGGGGGTTTCCGGGGAGCTGTTTTTT.

This clone appeared a single time. The genes are TRBV5-8 and TRBJ2-4, with 8 positions matching TRBD1. J gave up 4 bases and V 3 bases, and 9 bases lay outside the gene matches. Germline lookup yields CDR1 SGHTS and CDR2 YDEGEE. This CDR3 region has 16 residues. The CDR3 is CASSSRGLVEKNIQYF. DNA of the CDR3: TGTGCCAGCAGCTCCAGGGGGCTGGTTGAGAAAAACATTCAGTACTTC.

V gene TRBV11-2 combines with J gene TRBJ2-7; D is perhaps TRBD1 (5 bases). The CDR3 is 12 amino acids. Germline values: CDR1 SGHAT, CDR2 FQNNGV. V was shortened by 4 bases and J by 6 bases, with 10 bases between the two germline ends. CDR3 protein: CASSSRVSEQYF. CDR3 DNA sequence: TGTGCCAGCAGCTCCAGGGTGAGCGAGCAGTACTTC.

The chain has TRBV7-8 and TRBJ1-1; 8 bases align to TRBD1. Losses at the gene ends were 5 bases for V and 2 bases for J; bases not matched to a gene: 10. CDR1 is SGHVS and CDR2 is FQNEAQ in the germline V gene. The CDR3 is made up of 16 amino acids. CDR3 protein: CASSPRRAGGNTEAFF. CDR3 nucleotide sequence: TGTGCCAGCAGCCCTAGGAGGGCAGGGGGCAACACTGAAGCTTTCTTT.

The V call is TRBV7-9, the J call TRBJ2-7, with D hard to call. Between the trimmed V and J ends, which lost 0 bases and 4 bases, there was a span of 16 bases. The CDR3 totals 16 residues. Germline V CDR1 and CDR2: SEHNR, FQNEAQ (reference sequence). The CDR3 bases are TGTGCCAGCAGCTTAGCCGGTCAGGCCAGCAGGTACGAGCAGTACTTC. Translation: CASSLAGQASRYEQYF.